This T cell receptor (beta chain) appears in the sequencing data of a study of shared clonotypes between healthy human individuals. Germline CDR1 SNHLY, CDR2 FYNNEI. Losses at the gene ends were 8 bases for V and 8 bases for J; bases not matched to a gene: 13. This CDR3 contains 14 residues. The study's findings and limits: Non-shared clonotypes had lower generation probabilities than those shared by all four donors.

A remark on this clone: Its antigen is unidentified.

The method was immunoSEQ multiplex PCR; TCRdb's version includes in-frame clones alone and lacks a portion of them. The sample consists of some 1 million clones, under 80% of them appearing once. The specimen was memory CD4+ T cells sorted from blood. Subset given: CD45RA-negative fraction. The TCR sequence derives from a young man in good health. This chain links TRBV2 with TRBJ1-2; 8 positions match TRBD1. The CDR3 here is CASLAQGASWGYTF. CDR3 bases: TGTGCCAGCTTGGCGCAGGGGGCGAGTTGGGGCTACACCTTC.